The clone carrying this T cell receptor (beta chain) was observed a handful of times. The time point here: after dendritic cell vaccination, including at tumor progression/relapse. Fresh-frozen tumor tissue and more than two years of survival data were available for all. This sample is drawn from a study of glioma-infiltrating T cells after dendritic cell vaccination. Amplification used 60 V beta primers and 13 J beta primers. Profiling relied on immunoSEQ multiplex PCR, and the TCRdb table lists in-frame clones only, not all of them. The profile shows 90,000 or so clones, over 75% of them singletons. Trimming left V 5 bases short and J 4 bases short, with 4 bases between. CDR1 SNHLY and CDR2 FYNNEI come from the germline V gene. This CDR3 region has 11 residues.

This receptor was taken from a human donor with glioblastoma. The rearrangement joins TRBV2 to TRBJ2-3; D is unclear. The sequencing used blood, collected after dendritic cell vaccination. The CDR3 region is CASSQADTQYF. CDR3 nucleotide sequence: TGTGCCAGCAGTCAGGCAGATACGCAGTATTTT.